These 30 T cell receptor beta chains were all obtained from the same sample, sequenced in a study of blood T cell repertoires in COVID-19. The table came from immunoSEQ multiplex PCR; TCRdb's copy has only in-frame clones and leaves some out. The data show tens of thousands of clones, with about 91% seen just once and 6% to 7.5% held by the top ten. Sequencing was done on a sample of peripheral blood. These receptors came from an elderly woman with acute or convalescent COVID-19.

V gene TRBV7-9 combines with J gene TRBJ2-5; 8 nucleotides line up with TRBD2. The V segment lost 2 bases and the J segment 6 bases; nucleotides outside the gene matches: 5. The CDR3 has 14 residues. Looked up from germline, CDR1 is SEHNR and CDR2 is FQNEAQ (reference sequence). The CDR3 bases are TGTGCCAGCAGCTTAATAGGACTAGCAAAGACCCAGTACTTC. The encoded protein is CASSLIGLAKTQYF.

Here the CDR3 reads CSAGGKTMHGYTF. The CDR3 region has the DNA TGCAGCGCCGGAGGTAAAACCATGCATGGCTACACCTTC. This rearrangement joins TRBV29-1 to TRBJ1-2; D gene unclear. The CDR3 is made up of 13 amino acids. Trimming pared 7 bases from V and 6 bases from J, leaving 18 bases between. Germline V gene data show CDR1 as SQVTM and CDR2 as ANQGSEA.

The CDR3 DNA is TGTGCCAGCAGCCCCGCCCGGGAGAGGGTGAATGAGCAGTTCTTC. This sequence encodes CASSPARERVNEQFF. The chain has TRBV11-1 and TRBJ2-1, with a weak D call TRBD2 (6 bases). Germline CDR1 is SGHAT and CDR2 is FQDESV (reference sequence). This CDR3 is built from 15 residues. Trimming removed 5 bases at V and 7 bases at J, with 18 bases between. Supplemented by reference TRBV11-1 and TRBJ2-1, the full variable domain reads EAEVAQSPRYKITEKSQAVAFWCDPISGHATLYWYRQILGQGPELLVQFQDESVVDDSQLPKDRFSAERLKGVDSTLKIQPAELGDSAMYLCASSPARERVNEQFFGPGTRLTVL.

The V gene is TRBV5-4, the J gene TRBJ2-1, with 13 bases lining up with TRBD2. V shed 1 base and J 7 bases; nucleotides not matched to a gene: 2. The CDR3 is made up of 15 amino acids. Germline CDR1 reads SGHNT; CDR2 reads YYREEE (reference sequence). The DNA of the CDR3 is TGTGCCAGCAGCTTGACTAGCGGGGGGGCTAATGAGCAGTTCTTC. It codes for CASSLTSGGANEQFF.

The chain employs TRBV3-1 (or the pseudogene TRBV3-2) and TRBJ1-4; D unclear. This CDR3 contains 13 residues. The germline gives CDR1 LGHDT, CDR2 YNNKEL (reference sequence). The V end lost 3 bases, the J end lost 11 bases, and 13 bases lay between the germline ends. The CDR3 region has the DNA TGTGCCAGCAGCCACCTGAGCGGACGCAAACTGTTTTTT. Amino acids: CASSHLSGRKLFF.

CDR3 protein: CASSARLADTDTQYF. The CDR3, as DNA: TGCGCCAGCAGCGCACGACTAGCGGACACAGATACGCAGTATTTT. The chain links TRBV5-1 to TRBJ2-3, with 9 bases aligning to TRBD2. CDR3 length equals 15 residues. CDR1 is SGHRS and CDR2 is YFSETQ in the germline V gene. Trimming removed 4 bases from V and 2 bases from J; junction bases left unmatched: 5.

The chain is built from TRBV14 and TRBJ1-4, with 7 bases fitting TRBD1. The CDR3 contains 14 residues. The V segment lost 6 bases and the J segment 5 bases; nucleotides outside the gene matches: 6. Looked up from germline, CDR1 is SGHDN and CDR2 is FVKESK. This CDR3 reads CASSSGQKNEKLFF. For the CDR3, the DNA is TGTGCCAGCAGTTCGGGACAGAAGAATGAAAAACTGTTTTTT.

This chain joins TRBV7-9 and TRBJ2-7; 8 nucleotides align to TRBD1. The CDR3 is 13 amino acids. Germline V gene lookup returns CDR1 SEHNR and CDR2 FQNEAQ (reference sequence). V shed 7 bases, J shed 6 bases, and the junction held 8 bases outside the gene matches. CDR3 sequence: CASNPTGAGEQYF. DNA of the CDR3: TGTGCCAGCAACCCGACAGGGGCGGGCGAGCAGTACTTC.

The rearrangement links TRBV2 to TRBJ1-1, with 8 bases lining up with TRBD1. V lost 5 bases, J lost 0 bases, and 5 bases stayed unmatched. The CDR3 has 15 amino acids. The V gene's germline CDR1 is SNHLY and CDR2 FYNNEI. CDR3 region: CASSTQGVVNTEAFF. The DNA for the CDR3 is TGTGCCAGCAGTACACAGGGGGTGGTGAACACTGAAGCTTTCTTT.

The chain couples TRBV20-1 to TRBJ1-6; possibly TRBD1 for D (6 bases). CDR1 is DFQATT, CDR2 SNEGSKA, per germline (reference sequence). CDR3 length: 14 residues. Trimming shortened V by 3 bases and J by 9 bases, and 15 bases separated the two germline ends. The CDR3 nucleotides read TGCAGTGCTAGTAATGGGGGCGCTGGTTCACCCCTCCACTTT. Protein sequence: CSASNGGAGSPLHF.

The chain has TRBV21-1 and TRBJ1-2. TRBV21-1 is listed as a pseudogene. The CDR3 sequence is 14 residues long. CDR3: CASSKGGGECGYTF. Here the CDR3 DNA reads TGTGCCAGCAGCAAAGGTGGAGGGGAGTGTGGCTACACCTTC.

CDR3 residues: CASLTTGGDDTQYF. CDR3 nucleotide sequence: TGTGCCAGCCTTACGACAGGGGGCGACGATACGCAGTATTTT. The chain links TRBV6-6 to TRBJ2-3; 10 bases fit TRBD1. V lost 8 bases and J lost 6; bases outside the gene matches: 8. Germline assignment: CDR1 MNHNY and CDR2 SVGAGI (reference sequence). CDR3 length equals 14 residues.

The rearrangement uses TRBV6-5 and TRBJ2-5; D may be TRBD2 (5 bases). The CDR3 has 15 amino acids. The germline V gene has CDR1 MNHEY and CDR2 SVGAGI. The germline V and J ends were trimmed by 4 bases and 2 bases, with 14 bases remaining between them. The CDR3 protein is CASSFGGPGQETQYF. CDR3 in DNA: TGTGCCAGCAGTTTTGGCGGGCCGGGGCAAGAGACCCAGTACTTC.

The chain links TRBV7-2 to TRBJ1-1; 7 bases are a match to TRBD1. The CDR3 contains 14 residues. The J segment lost 2 bases and the V segment lost 4 bases, leaving 4 bases of the junction unmatched. Germline CDR1 SGHTA, CDR2 FQGNSA. The DNA of the CDR3 is TGTGCCAGCAGCTCCGGGACAGCAAACACTGAAGCTTTCTTT. This codes for CASSSGTANTEAFF.

The rearrangement links TRBV7-2 to TRBJ1-2; 7 nucleotides match TRBD1. From germline, CDR1 is SGHTA and CDR2 FQGNSA. J gave up 3 bases and V 6 bases, and 7 bases lay outside the gene matches. This CDR3 spans 14 amino acids. DNA of the CDR3: TGTGCCAGCAGTTCTCGTACAGGGGACTATGGCTACACCTTC. Its protein is CASSSRTGDYGYTF.

This clone was seen a single time. This chain connects TRBV7-2 to TRBJ2-1; 8 bases are a match to TRBD2. The V segment lost 5 bases and the J segment 7 bases; nucleotides outside the gene matches: 7. Looked up from germline, CDR1 is SGHTA and CDR2 is FQGNSA. CDR3 length: 14 residues. CDR3 nucleotide sequence: TGTGCCAGCAGCCGTGAGCGGGGGAGGAATGAGCAGTTCTTC. This gives the protein CASSRERGRNEQFF.

This chain links TRBV4-3 with TRBJ1-2, with TRBD1 matching 7 bases. This CDR3 contains 13 residues. After removal of 0 bases from V and 6 bases from J, the junction contained 1 base not matched to a gene. From germline, CDR1 is LGHNA and CDR2 YSLEER. The CDR3 loop reads CASSQETGNGYTF. The DNA for the CDR3 is TGCGCCAGCAGCCAAGAGACAGGGAATGGCTACACCTTC.

The chain uses TRBV5-1 and TRBJ1-3; D not resolved. This CDR3 spans 13 amino acids. Trimming cost V 0 bases and J 5 bases, with 6 bases left between them. CDR1 and CDR2 (germline): SGHRS, YFSETQ. CDR3: CASSLGLRNTIYF. DNA of the CDR3: TGCGCCAGCAGCTTGGGACTTCGAAACACCATATATTTT.

This chain uses TRBV7-9 with TRBJ2-3, with TRBD1 identical over 9 bases. The V segment lost 9 bases and the J segment 2 bases; nucleotides outside the gene matches: 6. The CDR3 totals 14 residues. Germline V gene sequence: CDR1 SEHNR, CDR2 FQNEAQ (reference sequence). The CDR3 coding sequence is TGTGCCAGGTACAGGGGGCGTGACACAGATACGCAGTATTTT. Translation gives CARYRGRDTDTQYF.

The chain couples TRBV13 to TRBJ2-5; 9 nucleotides align to TRBD1. Germline CDR1 and CDR2: PRHDT and FYEKMQ (reference sequence). CDR3 length: 14 residues. J gave up 5 bases and V 5 bases, and 6 bases lay outside the gene matches. CDR3 in amino acids: CASSPGTGMETQYF. The CDR3 DNA reads TGTGCCAGCAGCCCCGGGACAGGGATGGAGACCCAGTACTTC.

The rearrangement joins TRBV7-2 to TRBJ1-3, with TRBD1 as a possible D gene (6 bases). Germline V gene data show CDR1 as SGHTA and CDR2 as FQGNSA. The CDR3 runs 17 residues. V was cut by 2 bases and J by 3 bases, with 17 bases left in between. The DNA for the CDR3 is TGTGCCAGCAGCTTATCCCGACAGGCCAATTATGGAAACACCATATATTTT. Protein: CASSLSRQANYGNTIYF.

The chain combines TRBV3-1 (or the pseudogene TRBV3-2) with TRBJ2-7, with 7 positions matching TRBD2. This CDR3 contains 15 residues. Trimming at V came to 0 bases and at J to 2 bases, leaving 4 bases not matched to a gene. CDR1 is LGHDT and CDR2 is YNNKEL in the germline V gene (reference sequence). This CDR3 reads CASSQEGGSTYEQYF. CDR3 nucleotide sequence: TGTGCCAGCAGCCAAGAGGGGGGGTCGACCTACGAGCAGTACTTC.

This chain connects TRBV19 to TRBJ1-5; the D gene is possibly TRBD1 (5 bases). Trimming removed 3 bases from V and 7 bases from J, with 13 bases in between. Germline V gene lookup returns CDR1 LNHDA and CDR2 SQIVND (reference sequence). CDR3 length: 14 residues. CDR3 bases: TGTGCCAGTAGTATTGGAGGGGCAAGGCAGCCCCAGCATTTT. As protein: CASSIGGARQPQHF.

The rearrangement uses TRBV5-4 and TRBJ2-3; 10 bases are a match to TRBD1. The CDR3 sequence is 15 residues long. Looked up from germline, CDR1 is SGHNT and CDR2 is YYREEE (reference sequence). Trimming took 3 bases from V and 2 from J; bases not matched to a gene: 3. The CDR3: CASSSRQGATDTQYF. In DNA, the CDR3 is TGTGCCAGCAGCTCGAGACAGGGGGCCACAGATACGCAGTATTTT. Variable domain in full (rest from reference TRBV5-4 and TRBJ2-3): ETGVTQSPTHLIKTRGQQVTLRCSSQSGHNTVSWYQQALGQGPQFIFQYYREEENGRGNFPPRFSGLQFPNYSSELNVNALELDDSALYLCASSSRQGATDTQYFGPGTRLTVL.

The chain couples TRBV6-6 to TRBJ1-2; no definite D call. Germline CDR1 and CDR2: MNHNY and SVGAGI (reference sequence). The CDR3 has 12 residues. Trimming left V 5 bases short and J 8 bases short, with 12 bases between. The CDR3 nucleotides are TGTGCCAGCAGTCGGACGGAGGGAGGCTACACCTTC. Translated, it gives CASSRTEGGYTF.

The rearrangement links TRBV12-5 to TRBJ1-5, with D possibly being TRBD1 (5 bases). From germline, CDR1 is LGHNT and CDR2 FRNRAP. Deletions cut 3 bases from V and 1 base from J, with 13 bases between. The CDR3 is made up of 16 amino acids. The CDR3 coding sequence is TGTGCTAGTGGTTTTGCAGGGTCAGGGAGCAATCAGCCCCAGCATTTT. Protein: CASGFAGSGSNQPQHF.

The chain uses TRBV6-5 and TRBJ1-2; D is unclear. Germline V gene data show CDR1 as MNHEY and CDR2 as SVGAGI. The V and J ends lost 7 bases and 3 bases respectively, with 12 bases between them. The CDR3 runs 13 residues. This CDR3 reads CASKGGYDYGYTF. CDR3 bases: TGTGCCAGCAAAGGCGGTTATGACTATGGCTACACCTTC.

The rearrangement links TRBV7-6 to TRBJ2-2; 8 bases are shared with TRBD1. CDR3 size: 18 residues. V shed 3 bases and J 2 bases; nucleotides not matched to a gene: 11. CDR1 is SGHVS, CDR2 FNYEAQ, per germline. CDR3 loop: CASSFSAGTGINTGELFF. CDR3 nucleotides: TGTGCCAGCAGCTTTTCTGCCGGGACAGGCATCAACACCGGGGAGCTGTTTTTT.

The chain uses TRBV15 and TRBJ2-3, with 7 bases fitting TRBD1. This CDR3 region has 15 residues. V lost 8 bases, J lost 0 bases, and 8 bases stayed unmatched. The germline CDR1 and CDR2 sequences are LNHNV and YYDKDF (reference sequence). CDR3 amino acids: CATEVSTGSTDTQYF. The CDR3 DNA reads TGTGCCACCGAGGTATCGACAGGGAGCACAGATACGCAGTATTTT.

The chain uses TRBV19 and TRBJ2-5; 8 bases align to TRBD1. V was pared by 9 bases and J by 5 bases, with 11 bases of the junction left unmatched. This CDR3 is built from 14 residues. CDR1 is LNHDA, CDR2 SQIVND, per germline (reference sequence). The CDR3 region is CASRPRGQGETQYF. The DNA for the CDR3 is TGTGCCAGCCGCCCCAGGGGGCAGGGGGAGACCCAGTACTTC. Full variable domain (outside the CDR3, taken from reference TRBV19 and TRBJ2-5): DGGITQSPKYLFRKEGQNVTLSCEQNLNHDAMYWYRQDPGQGLRLIYYSQIVNDFQKGDIAEGYSVSREKKESFPLTVTSAQKNPTAFYLCASRPRGQGETQYFGPGTRLLVL.